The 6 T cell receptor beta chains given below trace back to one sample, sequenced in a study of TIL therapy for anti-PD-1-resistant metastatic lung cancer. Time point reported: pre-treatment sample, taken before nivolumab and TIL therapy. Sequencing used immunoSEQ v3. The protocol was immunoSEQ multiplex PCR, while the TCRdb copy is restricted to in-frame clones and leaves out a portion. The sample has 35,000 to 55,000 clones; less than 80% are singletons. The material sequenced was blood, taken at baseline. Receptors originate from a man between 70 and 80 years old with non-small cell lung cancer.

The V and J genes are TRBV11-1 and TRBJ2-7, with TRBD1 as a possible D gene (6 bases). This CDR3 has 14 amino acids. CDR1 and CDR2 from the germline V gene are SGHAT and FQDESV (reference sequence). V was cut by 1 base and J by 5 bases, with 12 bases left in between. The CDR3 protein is CASSLGTGSHEQYF. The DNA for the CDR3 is TGTGCCAGCAGCTTAGGCACAGGGTCCCACGAGCAGTACTTC. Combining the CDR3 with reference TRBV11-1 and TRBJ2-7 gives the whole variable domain EAEVAQSPRYKITEKSQAVAFWCDPISGHATLYWYRQILGQGPELLVQFQDESVVDDSQLPKDRFSAERLKGVDSTLKIQPAELGDSAMYLCASSLGTGSHEQYFGPGTRLTVT.

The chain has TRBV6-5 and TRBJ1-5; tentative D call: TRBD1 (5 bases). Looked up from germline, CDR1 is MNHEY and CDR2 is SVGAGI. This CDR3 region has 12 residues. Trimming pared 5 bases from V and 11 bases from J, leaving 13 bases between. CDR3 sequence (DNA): TGTGCCAGCAGTAACCTCCAGGGAACCCAGCATTTT. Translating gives CASSNLQGTQHF.

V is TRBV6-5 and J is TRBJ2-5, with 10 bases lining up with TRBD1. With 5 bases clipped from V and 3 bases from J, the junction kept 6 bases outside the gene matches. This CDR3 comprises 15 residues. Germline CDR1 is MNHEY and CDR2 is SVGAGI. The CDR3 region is CASSHRTGGKETQYF. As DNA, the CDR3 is TGTGCCAGCAGTCACAGGACAGGGGGAAAAGAGACCCAGTACTTC.

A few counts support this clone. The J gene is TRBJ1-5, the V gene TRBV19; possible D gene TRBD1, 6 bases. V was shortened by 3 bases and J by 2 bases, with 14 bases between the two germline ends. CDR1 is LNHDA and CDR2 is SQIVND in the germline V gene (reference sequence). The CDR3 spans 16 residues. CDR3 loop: CASSMATRGGNQPQHF. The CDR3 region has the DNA TGTGCCAGTAGTATGGCTACAAGGGGGGGCAATCAGCCCCAGCATTTT. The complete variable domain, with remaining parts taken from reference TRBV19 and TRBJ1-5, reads DGGITQSPKYLFRKEGQNVTLSCEQNLNHDAMYWYRQDPGQGLRLIYYSQIVNDFQKGDIAEGYSVSREKKESFPLTVTSAQKNPTAFYLCASSMATRGGNQPQHFGDGTRLSIL.

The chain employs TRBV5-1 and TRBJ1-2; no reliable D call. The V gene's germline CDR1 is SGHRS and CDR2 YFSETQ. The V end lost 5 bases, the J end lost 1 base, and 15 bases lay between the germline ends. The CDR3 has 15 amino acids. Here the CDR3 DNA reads TGCGCCAGCAGAGTCGAGCTACTCATTAACTATGGCTACACCTTC. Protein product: CASRVELLINYGYTF.

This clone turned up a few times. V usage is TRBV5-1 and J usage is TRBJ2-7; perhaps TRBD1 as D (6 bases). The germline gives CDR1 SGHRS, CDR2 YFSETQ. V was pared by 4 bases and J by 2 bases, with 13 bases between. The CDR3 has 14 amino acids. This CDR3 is CASSVVTGTYEQYF. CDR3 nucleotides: TGCGCCAGCAGCGTTGTGACAGGCACCTACGAGCAGTACTTC.